This T cell receptor beta chain appears in the sequencing data of a study of a mutant IDH1 vaccine in newly diagnosed glioma (dated by TCRdb to the early 2020s). About the full investigation: Vaccination started 4-6 weeks after radiotherapy alone, or was given together with temozolomide cycles in the groups whose treatment included chemotherapy. Of the approximately 29 treated patients, 62.5% were male and around 40% were female, and a mean age of around 40 years was recorded. Prior to enrollment, standard therapy consisting of radiotherapy alone, temozolomide alone, or radiochemotherapy with temozolomide had been administered to patients, with the combination being received by most patients. The week-35 safety follow-up was designated visit V12, and the week-47 end of study was designated visit V13. Peripheral blood was collected at six visits: V03 (baseline), V05, V07, V10, V12 and V13. Longitudinal TCRB deep sequencing was performed for some 25 treated patients wherever samples were available for exploratory analyses. The full study reports these points: The authors stated that sample limitations prevented analyses of patient blood samples from being reproduced. Pseudoprogression seemed to be unrelated to changes in the top peripheral T cell clonotypes found by TCRB sequencing. Selection of PBMC samples for TCRB deep sequencing was based on availability. Vaccine-induced immune responses across multiple MHC alleles were detected in over 85% of patients.

CDR1 and CDR2, looked up from the germline V gene, are SNHLY and FYNNEI. Including the terminal cysteine and phenylalanine, the CDR3 comprises 14 residues. The only DNA kept is the CDR3, 42 bases in frame from the first base. V is pared back by 6 bases and J by 4 bases, with 13 bases lying between the germline termini. To prepare the library, the immunoSEQ multiplex PCR assay was applied. Following the manufacturer's protocol, the hsTCRB Kit was used to amplify rearranged TCR beta chain sequences. An Illumina MiSeq was used to sequence the TCRB libraries. Concerning the study's data processing: The kit vendor's proprietary platform handled demultiplexing, trimming and gene mapping. TCRdb took this table from immuneACCESS and kept in-frame rearrangements with V and J called. Such tables lack part of the clones; where checked against another copy, unresolved V genes explain under half of the gap, and the rest is unexplained. That table furnishes V, J and clone size, whereas the DNA furnished D and trimming. Counted in this sample were roughly 51,000 clones; around 85% of them appeared once. The ten largest clones represent roughly 6.8% of the sample.

What the time point label conveys for this sample: week 35, safety follow-up. A 20-mer mutant IDH1 peptide at 300 micrograms in Montanide made up each vaccine dose, which was injected subcutaneously together with topical imiquimod. Patients received eight vaccinations in weeks 1, 3, 5, 7, 11, 15, 19 and 23, corresponding to visits V03 through V10. The donors had newly diagnosed IDH1-mutant astrocytomas of WHO grade 3 or 4 that showed loss of nuclear ATRX. The samples were drawn from NOA16, a multicentre, single-arm, open-label phase I trial in Germany that tested a mutant IDH1 peptide vaccine in humans for the first time. Genomic DNA for TCRB sequencing was extracted from EDTA blood using the DNeasy Blood and Tissue Kit. For this clone: This clone's antigen is unknown. No much larger clonotype is one base removed from it; base qualities were not supplied.

The chain couples TRBV2 to TRBJ1-5; the D gene is perhaps TRBD1, from 6 matching bases. This clonotype originated in a middle-aged man with glioma. This specimen was PBMCs, taken from a glioma patient whose treatment included an IDH1 peptide vaccine. The CDR3 in this case is CASSASGQNQPQHF. The nucleotide sequence is TGTGCCAGCAGCGCTTCGGGACAAAATCAGCCCCAGCATTTT.